The entry below describes one T cell receptor (beta chain). What it recognizes is unknown. The CDR3 is 14 residues long. Per the germline V gene, CDR1 is MNHNY and CDR2 is SVGAGI (reference sequence). Trimming cost V 2 bases and J 3 bases, with 11 bases left between them. This specimen belongs to a study of T cell repertoires in cytomegalovirus infection. TCRdb independently ran MiXCR on the reads; one entry per CDR3 protein. The sample lists 250,000 to 300,000 distinct CDR3 sequences, around 20% seen once, with roughly 19% in the top ten. Study results and caveats: There were carriers of CMV plus the relevant HLA, and cumulative public TCR beta family frequency identified them.

The chain is built from TRBV6-6 and TRBJ2-7; TRBD2 might be the D (5 bases). The material was cultured PBMCs, obtained from culture after CMV antigen stimulation. This clonotype was sampled from a human donor in good health (CMV status not recorded). Some clones in this sample may be carry-over from other donors' samples. CDR3 DNA: TGTGCCAGCAGTTACCCGGGAAAGGACTACGAGCAGTACTTC. This sequence encodes CASSYPGKDYEQYF.